A selection of T cell receptor beta chains follows, all from one sample in a study of T cell changes during pregnancy in multiple sclerosis. Assay: immunoSEQ multiplex PCR; the TCRdb copy retains only in-frame clones and omits some. The table has 100,000 to 130,000 clones, less than 95% seen once; the top ten hold 0.78%. Material: peripheral blood, obtained in the third trimester of pregnancy. The receptors were gathered from a female donor in good health, enrolled as a control in a pregnancy study. CDR3s include the opening cysteine and the closing phenylalanine or tryptophan. A D gene is named only where the DNA matches it firmly. Size is stated for part of the rows, as once, few or many counts, or as a class when the clone is expanded.

V gene: TRBV4-1; clone size: .; D gene: TRBD1; J gene: TRBJ1-2; CDR3 protein: CASSQPSRGRDYGYTF; CDR3 DNA: TGCGCCAGCAGCCAGCCTTCCAGGGGGCGAGACTATGGCTACACCTTC
V gene: TRBV7-9; clone size: .; D gene: TRBD1; J gene: TRBJ2-1; CDR3 protein: CASRGKDRSYNEQFF; CDR3 DNA: TGTGCCAGCAGGGGAAAGGACAGGTCCTACAATGAGCAGTTCTTC
V gene: TRBV10-1; clone size: .; D gene: .; J gene: TRBJ2-2; CDR3 protein: CASNPDRITNTGELFF; CDR3 DNA: TGCGCCAGCAACCCTGACAGAATCACGAACACCGGGGAGCTGTTTTTT
V gene: TRBV6-4; clone size: .; D gene: .; J gene: TRBJ1-1; CDR3 protein: CASSDTVNTEAFF; CDR3 DNA: TGTGCCAGCAGTGACACAGTGAACACTGAAGCTTTCTTT
V gene: TRBV6-5; clone size: .; D gene: TRBD1; J gene: TRBJ2-7; CDR3 protein: CASSYTTGGDYEQYF; CDR3 DNA: TGTGCCAGCAGTTACACGACAGGGGGGGACTACGAGCAGTACTTC
V gene: TRBV9; clone size: .; D gene: .; J gene: TRBJ2-2; CDR3 protein: CASSVVGGAGGELFF; CDR3 DNA: TGTGCCAGCAGCGTAGTAGGAGGGGCGGGCGGGGAGCTGTTTTTT
V gene: TRBV5-6; clone size: .; D gene: .; J gene: TRBJ1-1; CDR3 protein: CASSLARNTEAFF; CDR3 DNA: TGTGCCAGCAGCTTGGCCAGGAACACTGAAGCTTTCTTT
V gene: TRBV6-5; clone size: .; D gene: TRBD2; J gene: TRBJ2-7; CDR3 protein: CASSYSSGGDYEQYF; CDR3 DNA: TGTGCCAGCAGTTACTCAAGCGGGGGGGATTACGAGCAGTACTTC
V gene: TRBV27; clone size: once; D gene: .; J gene: TRBJ2-6; CDR3 protein: CASSRGSGANVLTF; CDR3 DNA: TGTGCCAGCAGTCGAGGCTCTGGGGCCAACGTCCTGACTTTC
V gene: TRBV5-5; clone size: .; D gene: TRBD1; J gene: TRBJ2-7; CDR3 protein: CASSEGQGINEQYF; CDR3 DNA: TGTGCCAGCAGCGAGGGACAGGGGATAAACGAGCAGTACTTC
V gene: TRBV7-2; clone size: .; D gene: .; J gene: TRBJ1-1; CDR3 protein: CASSLSEKNTEAFF; CDR3 DNA: TGTGCCAGCAGCTTAAGTGAGAAGAACACTGAAGCTTTCTTT
V gene: TRBV18; clone size: .; D gene: .; J gene: TRBJ1-3; CDR3 protein: CASSGASSGNTIYF; CDR3 DNA: TGTGCCAGCTCAGGGGCCAGCTCTGGAAACACCATATATTTT
V gene: TRBV18; clone size: .; D gene: .; J gene: TRBJ1-2; CDR3 protein: CASSPAGENYGYTF; CDR3 DNA: TGTGCCAGCTCACCTGCCGGAGAAAACTATGGCTACACCTTC
V gene: TRBV6-5; clone size: .; D gene: .; J gene: TRBJ1-2; CDR3 protein: CASIDSNNGYTF; CDR3 DNA: TGTGCCAGCATCGACTCCAACAACGGCTACACCTTC
V gene: TRBV15; clone size: .; D gene: TRBD1; J gene: TRBJ2-2; CDR3 protein: CATSRDEGAIANTGELFF; CDR3 DNA: TGTGCCACCAGCAGAGACGAGGGGGCAATCGCGAACACCGGGGAGCTGTTTTTT
V gene: TRBV6-5; clone size: .; D gene: .; J gene: TRBJ1-3; CDR3 protein: CASSYSIPGNGNTIYF; CDR3 DNA: TGTGCCAGCAGTTACTCGATTCCAGGGAACGGAAACACCATATATTTT
V gene: TRBV7-2; clone size: .; D gene: TRBD1; J gene: TRBJ2-5; CDR3 protein: CASRRDTGGSWETQYF; CDR3 DNA: TGTGCCAGCAGGAGGGACACAGGGGGCAGTTGGGAGACCCAGTACTTC
V gene: TRBV30; clone size: .; D gene: TRBD1; J gene: TRBJ1-2; CDR3 protein: CAWSGPGTGYYGYTF; CDR3 DNA: TGTGCCTGGAGCGGTCCCGGGACAGGGTACTATGGCTACACCTTC
V gene: TRBV5-1; clone size: once; D gene: .; J gene: TRBJ1-3; CDR3 protein: CASSLAGSGNTIYF; CDR3 DNA: TGCGCCAGCAGCTTGGCGGGGTCTGGAAACACCATATATTTT
V gene: TRBV10-3; clone size: .; D gene: .; J gene: TRBJ2-5; CDR3 protein: CAISESNRAETQYF; CDR3 DNA: TGTGCCATCAGTGAGTCGAACCGCGCGGAGACCCAGTACTTC
V gene: TRBV11-3; clone size: .; D gene: .; J gene: TRBJ1-1; CDR3 protein: CASRIHRATEAFF; CDR3 DNA: TGTGCCAGCAGGATCCACCGAGCCACTGAAGCTTTCTTT
V gene: TRBV7-8; clone size: .; D gene: .; J gene: TRBJ2-2; CDR3 protein: CASSFTRTNTGELFF; CDR3 DNA: TGTGCCAGCAGCTTTACTAGGACCAACACCGGGGAGCTGTTTTTT
V gene: TRBV13; clone size: .; D gene: TRBD2; J gene: TRBJ2-2; CDR3 protein: CASSSPRGGPDTGELFF; CDR3 DNA: TGTGCCAGCAGCTCGCCGCGGGGGGGGCCGGACACCGGGGAGCTGTTTTTT
V gene: TRBV5-1; clone size: .; D gene: .; J gene: TRBJ1-1; CDR3 protein: CASSSSVNTEAFF; CDR3 DNA: TGCGCCAGCAGCTCGTCAGTGAACACTGAAGCTTTCTTT
V gene: TRBV27; clone size: .; D gene: .; J gene: TRBJ2-1; CDR3 protein: CASSQTSSGVTGFGDEQFF; CDR3 DNA: TGTGCCAGCAGTCAGACTAGTAGTGGGGTGACGGGGTTTGGTGATGAGCAGTTCTTC
V gene: TRBV15; clone size: .; D gene: .; J gene: TRBJ1-3; CDR3 protein: CATSPGQTSSGNTIYF; CDR3 DNA: TGTGCCACCAGCCCTGGACAGACGAGCTCTGGAAACACCATATATTTT
V gene: TRBV6-6; clone size: .; D gene: TRBD1; J gene: TRBJ1-1; CDR3 protein: CASSPSTGGGTEAFF; CDR3 DNA: TGTGCCAGCAGCCCTTCCACAGGGGGTGGGACTGAAGCTTTCTTT